The rows below give T cell receptor beta chains drawn from one sample of a study of CD8 T cells in ankylosing spondylitis. TCRdb reanalysed the 5' RACE reads using MiXCR and keeps one entry per CDR3 protein. The top ten hold 29% of the sample, which has around 160,000 distinct CDR3 sequences, 9.5% to 13% seen once. Sequenced sample: blood, either unsorted or a sorted T cell fraction (not recorded which). These receptors all come from a male donor with ankylosing spondylitis or in good health (not recorded which). Each CDR3 is given with its conserved first and last residue. D genes are given only for firm matches. Size values are once, few and many counts, or a class for expanded clones, and some rows have none.

cdr3_aa: CASSYYGTQPQHF
cdr3_nt: TGTGCCAGCAGTTACTATGGGACTCAGCCCCAGCATTTT
d_call: -
v_call: TRBV6-2/TRBV6-3
j_call: TRBJ1-5
clone_size: many

cdr3_aa: CASSLDQGFEEQFF
cdr3_nt: TGTGCCAGCAGCTTAGACCAAGGATTTGAAGAGCAGTTCTTC
d_call: -
v_call: TRBV7-9
j_call: TRBJ2-1
clone_size: few

cdr3_aa: CASSGTGYYEQYF
cdr3_nt: TGTGCCAGCAGCGGGACAGGTTACTACGAGCAGTACTTC
d_call: TRBD1
v_call: TRBV5-6
j_call: TRBJ2-7
clone_size: few

cdr3_aa: CASSQESNWVDTQYF
cdr3_nt: TGTGCCAGCAGCCAAGAAAGCAACTGGGTAGATACGCAGTATTTT
d_call: -
v_call: TRBV3-1
j_call: TRBJ2-3
clone_size: few

cdr3_aa: CASSEWHSGRHNEQFF
cdr3_nt: TGTGCCAGCAGTGAATGGCATAGCGGGAGGCACAATGAGCAGTTCTTC
d_call: TRBD2
v_call: TRBV2
j_call: TRBJ2-1
clone_size: -

cdr3_aa: CASSLVGIADTQYF
cdr3_nt: TGCGCCAGCAGCTTGGTAGGGATCGCGGATACGCAGTATTTT
d_call: -
v_call: TRBV5-1
j_call: TRBJ2-3
clone_size: few

cdr3_aa: CASSPRTGGVYEQYF
cdr3_nt: TGTGCCAGCAGCCCACGGACAGGGGGGGTCTACGAGCAGTACTTC
d_call: TRBD1
v_call: TRBV6-2/TRBV6-3
j_call: TRBJ2-7
clone_size: -

cdr3_aa: CASSARPLQGAGYTF
cdr3_nt: TGTGCCAGCAGTGCCCGGCCCCTACAGGGTGCCGGCTACACCTTC
d_call: -
v_call: TRBV6-1
j_call: TRBJ1-2
clone_size: few

cdr3_aa: CASSLTPSGGRETQYF
cdr3_nt: TGCGCCAGCAGCTTGACACCCAGCGGGGGGAGAGAGACCCAGTACTTC
d_call: TRBD2
v_call: TRBV5-1
j_call: TRBJ2-5
clone_size: many

cdr3_aa: CACSQDLVSGLNNEQFF
cdr3_nt: TGTGCCTGCAGCCAAGATCTGGTCAGCGGGTTAAACAATGAGCAGTTCTTC
d_call: -
v_call: TRBV3-1
j_call: TRBJ2-1
clone_size: few

cdr3_aa: CASSLDSGSYEQYF
cdr3_nt: TGTGCCAGCAGCTTAGATAGCGGGAGTTACGAGCAGTACTTC
d_call: TRBD2
v_call: TRBV7-2
j_call: TRBJ2-7
clone_size: many